The rows below give T cell receptor beta chains drawn from one sample of a study of CD8 T cells in ankylosing spondylitis. TCRdb ran MiXCR on the 5' RACE reads and lists one entry per CDR3 protein. The table records some 840,000 distinct CDR3 sequences, around 11% of them present only once. Source material: blood, either unsorted or a sorted T cell fraction (not recorded which). The source is a male donor with ankylosing spondylitis. CDR3s include the opening cysteine and the closing phenylalanine or tryptophan. D genes are given only for firm matches. Part of the rows lack a size; the others show once, few, many or a class for expanded clones.

DNA | CDR3 | size | J | V | D | length
TGTGCCAGCAGTTCGGGGCTGGACTGGAGAGGGGCCAACGTCCTGACTTTC | CASSSGLDWRGANVLTF | few | TRBJ2-6 | TRBV12-3/TRBV12-4 | NA | 17
TGTGCCATCGGCCAAGGCCGCTCTGGAAACACCATATATTTT | CAIGQGRSGNTIYF | NA | TRBJ1-3 | TRBV10-3 | NA | 14
TGCAGTGTAGGGGGTTCGAACACCGGGGAGCTGTTTTTT | CSVGGSNTGELFF | NA | TRBJ2-2 | TRBV20-1 | NA | 13
TGCAGTGCTAGAGATAGAAAGGGTGGTGCAGATACGCAGTATTTT | CSARDRKGGADTQYF | NA | TRBJ2-3 | TRBV20-1 | NA | 15
TGTGCCAGCAGCCAAGTAACGCGAAGCGGGGGAGGGACAGATACGCAGTATTTT | CASSQVTRSGGGTDTQYF | NA | TRBJ2-3 | TRBV4-2 | TRBD2 | 18
TGCGCCAGCAGCTTGGGTTACGGGGGTAACCAAGAGACCCAGTACTTC | CASSLGYGGNQETQYF | NA | TRBJ2-5 | TRBV5-1 | NA | 16
TGTGCCTTCGACACGTCTGGGGCCAACGTCCTGACTTTC | CAFDTSGANVLTF | NA | TRBJ2-6 | TRBV30 | NA | 13
TGCAGTGCTCCGACAGGTCAGGGGCCCCAGCATTTT | CSAPTGQGPQHF | many | TRBJ1-5 | TRBV20-1 | NA | 12
TGCAGTGCTCTCCGGGACAGGGACTACGAGCAGTACTTC | CSALRDRDYEQYF | many | TRBJ2-7 | TRBV20-1 | TRBD1 | 13
TGTGCCAGCAGCTTAGTATACGGCGGGGAGCTGTTTTTT | CASSLVYGGELFF | NA | TRBJ2-2 | TRBV7-2 | NA | 13
TGTGCCAGCAGCCCCAGGAGAGGGAATGGCTACACCTTC | CASSPRRGNGYTF | many | TRBJ1-2 | TRBV7-2 | NA | 13
TGTGCCAGCGCCAAAGAACGGGGGGCGATCTACGAGCAGTACTTC | CASAKERGAIYEQYF | NA | TRBJ2-7 | TRBV12-3/TRBV12-4 | NA | 15
TGTGCCAGCAGCCCCGACAGGGTGGGGAGTGGCTACACCTTC | CASSPDRVGSGYTF | few | TRBJ1-2 | TRBV7-2 | TRBD1 | 14
TGTGCCAGCAGTGCTACCCTGGCGGGAACGAACACCGGGGAGCTGTTTTTT | CASSATLAGTNTGELFF | NA | TRBJ2-2 | TRBV2 | NA | 17
TGTGCCATCAGTGAATTACTGCGGCAGACCCAGTACTTC | CAISELLRQTQYF | NA | TRBJ2-5 | TRBV10-3 | NA | 13
TGTGCCAGCAGCTTAACCGGGACTCCTCATGGCTACACCTTC | CASSLTGTPHGYTF | few | TRBJ1-2 | TRBV7-2 | NA | 14
TGTGCCAGCAGTGTGTACTTCTCCTACAATGAGCAGTTCTTC | CASSVYFSYNEQFF | NA | TRBJ2-1 | TRBV6-4 | NA | 14
TGTGCCAGCAGCTTAGTTTGGGGGATGAACACTGAAGCTTTCTTT | CASSLVWGMNTEAFF | NA | TRBJ1-1 | TRBV7-2 | NA | 15
TGTACCAGCAGTCCTCAAGGACAGCTGAACACTGAAGCTTTCTTT | CTSSPQGQLNTEAFF | NA | TRBJ1-1 | TRBV12-3/TRBV12-4 | NA | 15
TGCAGTGCTACCCCTTTGGGTAGCGGGAGCCTCCGGGCGCCCCAGTACTTC | CSATPLGSGSLRAPQYF | few | TRBJ2-5 | TRBV20-1 | TRBD2 | 17
TGCAGTGCTAGAGATCGGGGACTAGCTTCCTACGAGCAGTACTTC | CSARDRGLASYEQYF | NA | TRBJ2-7 | TRBV20-1 | TRBD2 | 15
TGTGCCAGCAGTTTCAGGGGGCGGTATGGCTACACCTTC | CASSFRGRYGYTF | few | TRBJ1-2 | TRBV27 | TRBD1 | 13
TGTGCCAGCAGCTCGACGACCGGGGCCAACGTCCTGACTTTC | CASSSTTGANVLTF | NA | TRBJ2-6 | TRBV11-1 | NA | 14
TGTGCCAGCAGTTTAGGGACACCCTACGAGCAGTACTTC | CASSLGTPYEQYF | many | TRBJ2-7 | TRBV5-1 | NA | 13
TGCGCCAGCAGCTTTAGGGGACAGTCAACTAATGAAAAACTGTTTTTT | CASSFRGQSTNEKLFF | NA | TRBJ1-4 | TRBV5-1 | TRBD1 | 16
TGCAGCGTTGAATCGCGACAGAACTATGGCTACACCTTC | CSVESRQNYGYTF | many | TRBJ1-2 | TRBV29-1 | NA | 13
TGCAGTGCCGGGACTAGCGGGGGGCCAGCGTCCCAGTACTTC | CSAGTSGGPASQYF | many | TRBJ2-5 | TRBV20-1 | TRBD2 | 14
TGCAGTGCTACCAGCGGGAGTACGGCCTACGAGCAGTACTTC | CSATSGSTAYEQYF | NA | TRBJ2-7 | TRBV20-1 | TRBD2 | 14
TGCAGCGTTGAGGATATGGGACCTCCGAGCTCCTACAATGAGCAGTTCTTC | CSVEDMGPPSSYNEQFF | many | TRBJ2-1 | TRBV29-1 | NA | 17
TGTGCCAGCAGCCAACTACCGGGACAGGGCACAGATACGCAGTATTTT | CASSQLPGQGTDTQYF | few | TRBJ2-3 | TRBV4-2 | TRBD1 | 16
TGCAGTGCTAGAGCTCCATGGAGTGGTGAAAAACTGTTTTTT | CSARAPWSGEKLFF | NA | TRBJ1-4 | TRBV20-1 | NA | 14
TGTGCCAGCAGGCCCAAAGAGGGGCGGGGGTACCAAGAGACCCAGTACTTC | CASRPKEGRGYQETQYF | few | TRBJ2-5 | TRBV28 | TRBD2 | 17
TGTGCCAGCAGCGAAACAGGGATTCCAGATACGCAGTATTTT | CASSETGIPDTQYF | NA | TRBJ2-3 | TRBV9 | NA | 14
TGTGCCAGCAGTTTTGGGAGGGGGAGAGATACGCAGTATTTT | CASSFGRGRDTQYF | few | TRBJ2-3 | TRBV12-3/TRBV12-4 | NA | 14
TGCAGTGCTAGAGATTCGCGGCAGCCGTATGGCTACACCTTC | CSARDSRQPYGYTF | NA | TRBJ1-2 | TRBV20-1 | NA | 14
TGTGCCAGCAGCTTCTGGTTCGGGATGTACCAAGAGACCCAGTACTTC | CASSFWFGMYQETQYF | NA | TRBJ2-5 | TRBV7-2 | NA | 16
TGTGCCAGCGGTAACACGGGATACACTGAAGCTTTCTTT | CASGNTGYTEAFF | many | TRBJ1-1 | TRBV6-5 | NA | 13
TGCAGTGCTGATAGGACTAGCGGGGGAGGCACAGATACGCAGTATTTT | CSADRTSGGGTDTQYF | few | TRBJ2-3 | TRBV20-1 | TRBD2 | 16
TGCAGTGTCCCGACTGGGGGTCGAAACACTGAAGCTTTCTTT | CSVPTGGRNTEAFF | NA | TRBJ1-1 | TRBV20-1 | NA | 14
TGTGCCAGCACCCTCCTTAGCGGGGTGGGGGGCTACACCTTC | CASTLLSGVGGYTF | few | TRBJ1-2 | TRBV6-1 | NA | 14
TGCAGTGCTAGGATTCCGGGTAGCGGGAATGAGCAGTTCTTC | CSARIPGSGNEQFF | many | TRBJ2-1 | TRBV20-1 | TRBD2 | 14
TGTGCCAGCAGCACCCGGGACGAAGCTTTCTTT | CASSTRDEAFF | few | TRBJ1-1 | TRBV9 | NA | 11
TGTGCCAGCAGCTCTTCTCCGGGCCCATGGGAGACCCAGTACTTC | CASSSSPGPWETQYF | NA | TRBJ2-5 | TRBV5-5 | NA | 15
TGCAGCGTCCGGGGGCAGCTAAGGCAAGAGACCCAGTACTTC | CSVRGQLRQETQYF | many | TRBJ2-5 | TRBV29-1 | NA | 14
TGCGCCAGCAGCTTGTGGACAGGGCCTAATGAGCAGTTCTTC | CASSLWTGPNEQFF | many | TRBJ2-1 | TRBV5-1 | TRBD1 | 14
TGCAGTGCTAGAGATCGTCGCCAGGGCCAAGAGACCCAGTACTTC | CSARDRRQGQETQYF | many | TRBJ2-5 | TRBV20-1 | NA | 15
TGTGCCAGCAGCCAGCAGGGTATTAGAAACACCATATATTTT | CASSQQGIRNTIYF | NA | TRBJ1-3 | TRBV6-1 | NA | 14
TGTGCCAGCAGTTACTCACCGGGACAGCTTAAGTCCGGTCAAGAGACCCAGTACTTC | CASSYSPGQLKSGQETQYF | few | TRBJ2-5 | TRBV6-5 | TRBD1 | 19
TGTGCCAGCAGTTCATTCCCCAATGAGCAGTTCTTC | CASSSFPNEQFF | few | TRBJ2-1 | TRBV28 | NA | 12
TGTGCCAGCAGCCCCCGCGCAGGGACTAGCGGGGGAATTGTCGGGGAGCTGTTTTTT | CASSPRAGTSGGIVGELFF | NA | TRBJ2-2 | TRBV9 | TRBD2 | 19
TGCAGTGCTTCGACAGGGGGTACCTACGAGCAGTACTTC | CSASTGGTYEQYF | NA | TRBJ2-7 | TRBV20-1 | TRBD1 | 13
TGTGCCAGCGGGACGGGGCATCCGAATCAGCCCCAGCATTTT | CASGTGHPNQPQHF | many | TRBJ1-5 | TRBV12-3/TRBV12-4 | NA | 14
TGTGCCACCAGTGATTTATGGCAGGGCCCCAATGAGCAGTTCTTC | CATSDLWQGPNEQFF | few | TRBJ2-1 | TRBV24-1 | NA | 15
TGCGCCAGCAGCTTGTCCGGGACACCCTTCGAGGGGTTTTTT | CASSLSGTPFEGFF | few | TRBJ1-4 | TRBV5-1 | NA | 14
TGTGCCAGCAGTTCGACAGAGAAGTCCTTCAATGAGCAGTTCTTC | CASSSTEKSFNEQFF | few | TRBJ2-1 | TRBV12-3/TRBV12-4 | NA | 15
TGTGCCAGCAGCTTACCAGGGGGCAGGAATGAGCAGTTCTTC | CASSLPGGRNEQFF | few | TRBJ2-1 | TRBV7-2 | TRBD1 | 14
TGTGCCAGCAGCCCCCGGCCCGCCGGGAGTACGCAGTATTTT | CASSPRPAGSTQYF | NA | TRBJ2-3 | TRBV7-2 | NA | 14
TGCAGTGCTAAGGGCTCCCAAGAGACCCAGTACTTC | CSAKGSQETQYF | few | TRBJ2-5 | TRBV20-1 | NA | 12